The 16 T cell receptor beta chains presented below share a single source sample, sequenced in a study of early T cells in non-severe SARS-CoV-2 infection. TCRdb used MiXCR to reprocess the 5' RACE reads, holding one entry per CDR3 protein. The sample records about 21,000 distinct CDR3 sequences, around 5.8% being singletons. The specimen comprised whole blood, sampled at baseline. These receptors all stem from an adult who was a healthcare worker with PCR-confirmed SARS-CoV-2 infection or an uninfected control (not recorded which).

CDR3 amino acids: CSADSGGFLWETQYF. CDR3 nucleotides: TGCAGTGCCGATAGCGGGGGATTCCTGTGGGAGACCCAGTACTTC. The chain has TRBV20-1 and TRBJ2-5; TRBD2 matches 9 bases. The CDR3 extends over 15 amino acids. Trimming took 6 bases from V and 5 from J; bases not matched to a gene: 13. Germline loops: CDR1 DFQATT, CDR2 SNEGSKA (reference sequence).

Ten or more counts support this clonotype. V and J are TRBV6-2 or TRBV6-3 and TRBJ1-5; possible D gene TRBD1, 6 bases. The ends were cut back, 7 bases at V and 4 bases at J, with 14 bases in the middle. The germline CDR1 and CDR2 sequences are MNHEY and SVGEGT. The CDR3 has 14 residues. The CDR3 sequence is CASINRVGNQPQHF. The CDR3 DNA is TGTGCCAGCATCAACAGGGTTGGGAATCAGCCCCAGCATTTT.

This clonotype showed up just a few times. The chain combines TRBV5-5 with TRBJ2-7, with D perhaps being TRBD1 or TRBD2 (5 bases each). CDR1 is SGHKS and CDR2 is YYEKEE in the germline V gene (reference sequence). V shed 2 bases and J shed 3 bases, with 15 bases lying between them. The CDR3 extends over 15 amino acids. CDR3 sequence reads: CASSFGGALVYEQYF. CDR3 nucleotide sequence: TGTGCCAGCAGCTTTGGGGGAGCGTTGGTCTACGAGCAGTACTTC.

This clonotype was counted a few times. The chain's CDR3 is CASSLTRGGSYNEQFF. In nucleotides, the CDR3 is TGCGCCAGCAGCCTGACACGCGGGGGGTCCTACAATGAGCAGTTCTTC. The chain is built from TRBV5-1 and TRBJ2-1; 8 positions match TRBD2. With 4 bases clipped from V and 1 base from J, the junction kept 7 bases outside the gene matches. Germline assignment: CDR1 SGHRS and CDR2 YFSETQ. The CDR3 sequence is 16 residues long.

This clonotype showed up many times. The chain has TRBV6-6 and TRBJ2-7; 7 bases are a match to TRBD1. With 2 bases clipped from V and 2 bases from J, the junction kept 3 bases outside the gene matches. Germline-derived CDR1 and CDR2 are MNHNY and SVGAGI (reference sequence). CDR3 size: 14 residues. The CDR3 spells CASSYRQGTYEQYF. In DNA form, the CDR3 reads TGTGCCAGCAGTTACCGACAGGGCACCTACGAGCAGTACTTC.

The V and J genes are TRBV20-1 and TRBJ1-1; no clear D. CDR1 is DFQATT, CDR2 SNEGSKA, per germline (reference sequence). The CDR3 has 12 amino acids. V was trimmed by 6 bases and J by 1 base, leaving 9 bases between them. Here the CDR3 DNA reads TGCAGTGCCGCGCCACCGAACACTGAAGCTTTCTTT. Amino acids: CSAAPPNTEAFF.

The V gene is TRBV5-1, the J gene TRBJ2-7; 11 positions agree with TRBD1. CDR1 is SGHRS and CDR2 is YFSETQ in the germline V gene. Trimming at V came to 0 bases and at J to 4 bases, leaving 6 bases not matched to a gene. CDR3 length: 16 amino acids. The CDR3 region has the DNA TGCGCCAGCAGCTTGGGGAGGACAGGGGGCCTGTACGAGCAGTACTTC. It is translated as CASSLGRTGGLYEQYF. Full variable domain (remainder filled in from reference TRBV5-1 and TRBJ2-7): KAGVTQTPRYLIKTRGQQVTLSCSPISGHRSVSWYQQTPGQGLQFLFEYFSETQRNKGNFPGRFSGRQFSNSRSEMNVSTLELGDSALYLCASSLGRTGGLYEQYFGPGTRLTVT.

CDR3 nucleotides: TGTGCCAGCAGCTCCCCGGCAGGGGATGGGGCCAACGTCCTGACTTTC. Protein sequence: CASSSPAGDGANVLTF. The rearrangement uses TRBV5-4 and TRBJ2-6; tentatively, D is TRBD1 (6 bases). The CDR3 totals 16 residues. Trimming removed 3 bases from V and 3 bases from J, with 13 bases in between. Germline assignment: CDR1 SGHNT and CDR2 YYREEE (reference sequence).

The chain recombines TRBV6-6 with TRBJ1-5, with D uncertain. There are 14 residues in the CDR3. Germline CDR1 MNHNY, CDR2 SVGAGI (reference sequence). V lost 2 bases, J lost 5 bases, and 10 bases lay in between. The CDR3 protein is CASSYRKYYQPQHF. The CDR3 DNA is TGTGCCAGCAGTTACAGGAAGTATTATCAGCCCCAGCATTTT.

This clonotype was detected ten times or more. V and J are TRBV7-2 and TRBJ2-5; possible D gene TRBD2, 5 bases. V lost 1 base to trimming and J lost 3 bases, with 18 bases between them. The germline V gene has CDR1 SGHTA and CDR2 FQGNSA. This CDR3 has 17 residues. As DNA, the CDR3 is TGTGCCAGCAGCTTAGTTTTTGGTTTCTTCGGGGAAGAGACCCAGTACTTC. Its protein is CASSLVFGFFGEETQYF.

This clonotype has just one count. The chain carries TRBV19 and TRBJ1-2; D is possibly TRBD1 (6 bases). From germline, CDR1 is LNHDA and CDR2 SQIVND (reference sequence). This CDR3 is 17 amino acids long. Trimming cost V 2 bases and J 5 bases, with 21 bases left between them. The CDR3 sequence is CASSINAPDSRGYGYTF. The CDR3 nucleotides are TGTGCCAGTAGTATAAATGCGCCGGACAGCCGAGGATATGGCTACACCTTC.

The rearrangement uses TRBV12-5 and TRBJ1-3; possibly TRBD1 for D (5 bases). The CDR3 has 17 residues. Germline V CDR1 and CDR2: LGHNT, FRNRAP. V was pared by 2 bases and J by 1 base, with 15 bases between. CDR3: CASGLKSRTTSGNTIYF. In DNA form, the CDR3 reads TGTGCTAGTGGTTTGAAGAGTCGGACAACGTCTGGAAACACCATATATTTT.

This clonotype was detected only a few times. This rearrangement joins TRBV5-1 to TRBJ2-1; TRBD1 or TRBD2 may be the D gene (5 bases each). The CDR3 contains 15 residues. Between the trimmed V and J ends, which lost 6 bases and 0 bases, there was a span of 13 bases. CDR1 is SGHRS, CDR2 YFSETQ, per germline. The CDR3 region has the DNA TGCGCCAGCACCCTAGAGGGGAGCTCCTACAATGAGCAGTTCTTC. Translating gives CASTLEGSSYNEQFF.

This clonotype has only a few counts. The rearrangement links TRBV6-2 or TRBV6-3 to TRBJ1-5; D is unclear. The CDR3 length is 16 residues. Trimming took 0 bases from V and 2 from J, leaving 11 bases between them. Per the germline V gene, CDR1 is MNHEY and CDR2 is SVGEGT. The CDR3: CASSYSLGTGNQPQHF. The CDR3 DNA is TGTGCCAGCAGTTACTCTCTGGGTACTGGCAATCAGCCCCAGCATTTT.

The sample holds many counts of this clonotype. The chain couples TRBV12-3 or TRBV12-4 to TRBJ1-5; possibly TRBD1 for D (6 bases). Trimming removed 5 bases at V and 3 bases at J, with 17 bases between. The CDR3 is 16 amino acids. CDR3 in amino acids: CASSQRQAILNQPQHF. The CDR3 region has the DNA TGTGCCAGCAGTCAAAGACAGGCCATCCTCAATCAGCCCCAGCATTTT.

This clonotype was observed many times. The CDR3 DNA reads as TGTGCCAGCAGCCGTGGACTAGCGGGGGTCCCGCCGGATCCGCAGTATTTT. Translating gives CASSRGLAGVPPDPQYF. The rearrangement joins TRBV12-3 or TRBV12-4 to TRBJ2-3; 13 bases map to TRBD2. This CDR3 spans 17 amino acids. J gave up 10 bases and V 6 bases, and 16 bases lay outside the gene matches.